This T cell receptor beta chain was found in a study of blood T cell repertoires in COVID-19. Study background: Researchers got acute and convalescent COVID-19 samples from the United States, Italy and Spain. Sample material is recorded as cDNA or gDNA derived from T cells, B-cell-depleted T cells, or PBMCs.

V lost 0 bases, J lost 8 bases, and 14 bases stayed unmatched. Germline CDR1 SGHVS, CDR2 FQNEAQ. The CDR3 runs 19 residues. Authors' analysis steps: Amplification from reference gene primers served as the basis for estimated nucleated cell counts. Assay: immunoSEQ multiplex PCR; the TCRdb copy retains only in-frame clones and omits some. That table supplies the V and J calls and clone size; D and trimming were determined from the DNA. The table lists nearly 95,000 clones, roughly 79% of them singletons, with approximately 15% in the top ten. V usage is TRBV7-8 and J usage is TRBJ2-7, with 15 bases identical to TRBD2. The material sequenced was peripheral blood. The TCR comes from a human donor in a cohort sampled during active COVID-19. The CDR3 region is CASSLAAGLAGGQRAKQYF. The CDR3 DNA reads as TGTGCCAGCAGCTTAGCCGCGGGACTAGCGGGAGGCCAGAGAGCTAAGCAGTACTTC. The whole variable domain, filled in from reference TRBV7-8 and TRBJ2-7, reads GAGVSQSPRYKVAKRGQDVALRCDPISGHVSLFWYQQALGQGPEFLTYFQNEAQLDKSGLPSDRFFAERPEGSVSTLKIQRTQQEDSAVYLCASSLAAGLAGGQRAKQYFGPGTRLTVT.